This T cell receptor (beta chain) comes out of a study of shared clonotypes between healthy human individuals. Study as a whole: Each donor's CD8 memory used one plate, CD8 naive two, each CD4 subset three. Findings of the study overall: Sequencing depth was expected to affect clonotype sharing among donors.

There are 15 residues in the CDR3. Germline lookup yields CDR1 WNHNN and CDR2 SYGVQD (reference sequence). With V trimmed by 8 bases and J by 2 bases, 5 bases remained unmatched. In the authors' workflow: There were no quality scores in the junction-only immunoSEQ sequences, so filtering differed. Repertoires were generated with immunoSEQ multiplex PCR, while TCRdb's copy carries only in-frame clones and drops some. The D gene and trimming were derived from the DNA, and the V and J assignments and clone size from that table. The top ten hold more than 0.95% of the sample, which has some 1,900,000 clones, about 95% seen once. Regarding this clone: Its antigen is not identified.

It was CD45RO-negative cells, positively selected for CCR7, that made up naive CD8 cells, with terminally differentiated effector memory CD45RA+ cells excluded. Participating donors were healthy, HIV-negative adults free of recent acute infections or vaccinations. Sequencing used naive CD8+ T cells sorted from blood. The TCR originated in a young man in good health. This chain joins TRBV10-1 and TRBJ2-3; 12 bases agree with TRBD2. The CDR3 region is CASSRTSGNTDTQYF. CDR3 sequence (DNA): TGCGCCAGCTCCAGGACTAGCGGGAACACAGATACGCAGTATTTT.